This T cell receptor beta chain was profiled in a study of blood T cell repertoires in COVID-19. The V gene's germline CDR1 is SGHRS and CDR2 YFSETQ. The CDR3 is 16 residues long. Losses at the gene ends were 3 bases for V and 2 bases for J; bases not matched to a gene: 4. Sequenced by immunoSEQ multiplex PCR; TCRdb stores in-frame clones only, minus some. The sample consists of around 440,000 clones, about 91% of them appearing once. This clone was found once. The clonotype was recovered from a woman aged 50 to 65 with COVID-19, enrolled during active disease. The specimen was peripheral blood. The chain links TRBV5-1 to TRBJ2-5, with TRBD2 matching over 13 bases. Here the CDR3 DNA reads TGCGCCAGCAGCTGGGCGGGACTAGCGGGACAAGAGACCCAGTACTTC. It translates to CASSWAGLAGQETQYF.